Listed below are T cell receptor beta chains from one sample, sequenced in a study of identifying expanded T cells in peripheral blood. Sequencing used immunoSEQ multiplex PCR; TCRdb keeps in-frame clones, though not all of them. Found here are about 110,000 clones, around 89% of them singletons; the top ten hold around 17%. Material for sequencing was blood. Every receptor here comes from a person between 18 and 70 years old in good health. Each CDR3 is given with its conserved first and last residue. A D gene is named only where the DNA matches it firmly. The size entry is marked missing in some rows and otherwise reads once, few, many or a size class.

v_call: TRBV7-2; d_call: TRBD1; j_call: TRBJ1-2; clone_size: few; cdr3_nt: TGTGCCAGCAGCCGGGACAGGCTAAACTATGGCTACACCTTC; cdr3_aa: CASSRDRLNYGYTF
v_call: TRBV19; d_call: .; j_call: TRBJ2-3; clone_size: .; cdr3_nt: TGTGCCAGCCTTGGGACTAGCACAGATACGCAGTATTTT; cdr3_aa: CASLGTSTDTQYF
v_call: TRBV10-3; d_call: .; j_call: TRBJ2-3; clone_size: .; cdr3_nt: TGTGCCATCGGTGGCGGGGGCACAGATACGCAGTATTTT; cdr3_aa: CAIGGGGTDTQYF
v_call: TRBV10-1; d_call: .; j_call: TRBJ2-3; clone_size: .; cdr3_nt: TGCGCCAGCAGTGAGGTTTATAATGGGCGTGATACGCAGTATTTT; cdr3_aa: CASSEVYNGRDTQYF
v_call: TRBV19; d_call: TRBD2; j_call: TRBJ2-5; clone_size: .; cdr3_nt: TGTGCCAGTAGTATTAGCGGGGCCAGGGAGACCCAGTACTTC; cdr3_aa: CASSISGARETQYF
v_call: TRBV5-1; d_call: .; j_call: TRBJ2-3; clone_size: .; cdr3_nt: TGCGCCAGCAGCCCCAAAAGGGGGGCCACCACAGATACGCAGTATTTT; cdr3_aa: CASSPKRGATTDTQYF
v_call: TRBV5-6; d_call: .; j_call: TRBJ2-1; clone_size: .; cdr3_nt: TGTGCCAGCAGCTTGGGGCCCTGGAATGAGCAGTTCTTC; cdr3_aa: CASSLGPWNEQFF
v_call: TRBV11-2; d_call: .; j_call: TRBJ2-4; clone_size: .; cdr3_nt: TGTGCCAGCAGCTTGGCCGGGGCCAAAAACATTCAGTACTTC; cdr3_aa: CASSLAGAKNIQYF
v_call: TRBV7-2; d_call: TRBD2; j_call: TRBJ2-7; clone_size: once; cdr3_nt: TGTGCCAGCAGCCCGCGGGGGGGCCGCGGATACGAGCAGTACTTC; cdr3_aa: CASSPRGGRGYEQYF
v_call: TRBV10-2; d_call: .; j_call: TRBJ1-5; clone_size: .; cdr3_nt: TGCGCCAGCGATTCGACGGGGATTAGCAATCAGCCCCAGCATTTT; cdr3_aa: CASDSTGISNQPQHF
v_call: TRBV4-3; d_call: TRBD2; j_call: TRBJ2-5; clone_size: .; cdr3_nt: TGCGCCAGCAGCCTTACTCCGCGGGGGGGTTATCAAGGGACCCAGTACTTC; cdr3_aa: CASSLTPRGGYQGTQYF
v_call: TRBV5-4; d_call: TRBD1; j_call: TRBJ2-7; clone_size: .; cdr3_nt: TGTGCCAGCAGCCGACGACAGGGGTCGGACGAGCAGTACTTC; cdr3_aa: CASSRRQGSDEQYF
v_call: TRBV5-1; d_call: .; j_call: TRBJ1-1; clone_size: .; cdr3_nt: TGTGCCAGCAGCTTGACCATGAACACTGAAGCTTTCTTT; cdr3_aa: CASSLTMNTEAFF
v_call: TRBV2; d_call: .; j_call: TRBJ2-6; clone_size: .; cdr3_nt: TGTGCCAGCCAGAGGTCTGGGGCCAACGTCCTGACTTTC; cdr3_aa: CASQRSGANVLTF
v_call: TRBV11-3; d_call: .; j_call: TRBJ2-3; clone_size: once; cdr3_nt: TGTGCCAGCAGCTACCTAGACGTGGGCACAGATACGCAGTATTTT; cdr3_aa: CASSYLDVGTDTQYF
v_call: TRBV4-3; d_call: TRBD2; j_call: TRBJ2-3; clone_size: .; cdr3_nt: TGCGCCAGCAGCCAAGGCGGGACTAGCGGGGGTGTCCGGACAGATACGCAGTATTTT; cdr3_aa: CASSQGGTSGGVRTDTQYF
v_call: TRBV19; d_call: TRBD2; j_call: TRBJ2-1; clone_size: once; cdr3_nt: TGTGCCAGTAGTAAAGGGCGGGGGGCCTACAATGAGCAGTTCTTC; cdr3_aa: CASSKGRGAYNEQFF
v_call: TRBV28; d_call: .; j_call: TRBJ1-1; clone_size: .; cdr3_nt: TGTGCCAGCAGTTCCCTTGTAGGGGGGAGGGACGGCTTCTTT; cdr3_aa: CASSSLVGGRDGFF
v_call: TRBV7-2; d_call: .; j_call: TRBJ1-2; clone_size: .; cdr3_nt: TGTGCCAGCAGCTTTGGGAGGGGCTACACCTTC; cdr3_aa: CASSFGRGYTF
v_call: TRBV5-5; d_call: .; j_call: TRBJ2-6; clone_size: .; cdr3_nt: TGTGCCAGCTCACTGGGCTCTGGGGCCAACGTCCTGACTTTC; cdr3_aa: CASSLGSGANVLTF
v_call: TRBV5-1; d_call: .; j_call: TRBJ1-1; clone_size: .; cdr3_nt: TGCGCCAGCAGCGTTCAGGGTTTGGACACTGAAGCTTTCTTT; cdr3_aa: CASSVQGLDTEAFF
v_call: TRBV7-9; d_call: TRBD2; j_call: TRBJ2-5; clone_size: .; cdr3_nt: TGTGCCAGCAGCTCCTACGTACCCCCGGGGGGAGAGACCCAGTACTTC; cdr3_aa: CASSSYVPPGGETQYF
v_call: TRBV30; d_call: TRBD1; j_call: TRBJ2-7; clone_size: .; cdr3_nt: TGTGCCTGGAGCGGGACAGGGGGCCTCAAGTACTTC; cdr3_aa: CAWSGTGGLKYF
v_call: TRBV4-3; d_call: TRBD1; j_call: TRBJ1-1; clone_size: once; cdr3_nt: TGCGCCAGCAGCCCCCAAGACAGGGCGAACACTGAAGCTTTCTTT; cdr3_aa: CASSPQDRANTEAFF
v_call: TRBV28; d_call: TRBD1; j_call: TRBJ1-2; clone_size: .; cdr3_nt: TGTGCCAGCAGTCCACAGGGGAGCTATGGCTACACCTTC; cdr3_aa: CASSPQGSYGYTF
v_call: TRBV7-2; d_call: .; j_call: TRBJ1-2; clone_size: .; cdr3_nt: TGTGCCAGCAGCAGCTACAGGGATGGCTATGGCTACACCTTC; cdr3_aa: CASSSYRDGYGYTF
v_call: TRBV2; d_call: .; j_call: TRBJ1-6; clone_size: few; cdr3_nt: TGTGCCAGCAGTGTCGGACCTGGTTCACCCCTCCACTTT; cdr3_aa: CASSVGPGSPLHF
v_call: TRBV2; d_call: .; j_call: TRBJ2-1; clone_size: .; cdr3_nt: TGTGCCAGCAGTGAAGCGGGCAGGGGGGGTGAGCAGTTCTTC; cdr3_aa: CASSEAGRGGEQFF
v_call: TRBV5-4; d_call: .; j_call: TRBJ1-4; clone_size: .; cdr3_nt: TGTGCCAGCAGCATAAACCCTCCCGGGGATGAAAAACTGTTTTTT; cdr3_aa: CASSINPPGDEKLFF
v_call: TRBV6-5; d_call: .; j_call: TRBJ2-5; clone_size: .; cdr3_nt: TGTGCCAGCAGTTACTCTCTAGAGACCCAGTACTTC; cdr3_aa: CASSYSLETQYF
v_call: TRBV18; d_call: TRBD1; j_call: TRBJ1-3; clone_size: .; cdr3_nt: TGTGCCAGCTCACCCGGGACAGGGACAAGAAACACCATATATTTT; cdr3_aa: CASSPGTGTRNTIYF
v_call: TRBV5-6; d_call: TRBD2; j_call: TRBJ2-1; clone_size: .; cdr3_nt: TGTGCCAGCAGCTCGACTAGCGGGGGGCCATACAATGAGCAGTTCTTC; cdr3_aa: CASSSTSGGPYNEQFF
v_call: TRBV6-6; d_call: .; j_call: TRBJ1-4; clone_size: .; cdr3_nt: TGTGCCAGCAGTTACCTCGGGGGATCGGATGAAAAACTGTTTTTT; cdr3_aa: CASSYLGGSDEKLFF
v_call: TRBV29-1; d_call: .; j_call: TRBJ1-1; clone_size: .; cdr3_nt: TGCAGCGCGGCGGAGAACACTGAAGCTTTCTTT; cdr3_aa: CSAAENTEAFF